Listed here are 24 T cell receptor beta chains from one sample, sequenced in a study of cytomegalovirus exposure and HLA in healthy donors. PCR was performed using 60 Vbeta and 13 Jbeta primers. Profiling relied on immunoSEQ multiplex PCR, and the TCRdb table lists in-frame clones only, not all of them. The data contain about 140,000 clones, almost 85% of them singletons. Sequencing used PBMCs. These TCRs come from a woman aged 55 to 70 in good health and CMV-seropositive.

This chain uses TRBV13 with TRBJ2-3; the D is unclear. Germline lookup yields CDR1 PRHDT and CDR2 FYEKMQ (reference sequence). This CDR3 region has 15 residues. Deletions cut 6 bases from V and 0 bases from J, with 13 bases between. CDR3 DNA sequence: TGTGCCAGCAGTCAGAAGTTGTCCAGCACAGATACGCAGTATTTT. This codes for CASSQKLSSTDTQYF.

The CDR3 loop reads CASSQVTGDPSYNEQFF. Here the CDR3 DNA reads TGCGCCAGCAGCCAAGTTACAGGGGATCCCTCCTACAATGAGCAGTTCTTC. The V gene is TRBV4-3, the J gene TRBJ2-1; 7 nucleotides agree with TRBD1. J was trimmed by 0 bases and V by 1 base; bases with no gene match: 6. Germline assignment: CDR1 LGHNA and CDR2 YSLEER. The CDR3 covers 17 residues.

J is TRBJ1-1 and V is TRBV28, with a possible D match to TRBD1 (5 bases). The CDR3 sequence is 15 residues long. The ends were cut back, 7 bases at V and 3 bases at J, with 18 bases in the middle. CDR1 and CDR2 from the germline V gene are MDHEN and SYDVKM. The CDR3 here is CASTPPGRRDTEAFF. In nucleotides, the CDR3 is TGTGCCAGCACCCCACCGGGACGGAGGGACACTGAAGCTTTCTTT.

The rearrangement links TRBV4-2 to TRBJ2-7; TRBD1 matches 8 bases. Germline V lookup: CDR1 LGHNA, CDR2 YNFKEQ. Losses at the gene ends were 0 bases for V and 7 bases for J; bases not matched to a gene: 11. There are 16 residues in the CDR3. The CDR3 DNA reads TGTGCCAGCAGCCAAGATTTCTCAGGGGGCTCAGAGGAGCAGTACTTC. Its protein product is CASSQDFSGGSEEQYF.

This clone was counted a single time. The CDR3 loop reads CASSYQRESNEQFF. CDR3 nucleotides: TGTGCCAGCAGTTACCAGCGGGAGTCTAATGAGCAGTTCTTC. The chain uses TRBV6-4 and TRBJ2-1; 8 positions agree with TRBD2. Unmatched junction bases numbered 7, after V lost 5 bases and J lost 7 bases. This CDR3 contains 14 residues. In germline, CDR1 is MRHNA, CDR2 SNTAGT.

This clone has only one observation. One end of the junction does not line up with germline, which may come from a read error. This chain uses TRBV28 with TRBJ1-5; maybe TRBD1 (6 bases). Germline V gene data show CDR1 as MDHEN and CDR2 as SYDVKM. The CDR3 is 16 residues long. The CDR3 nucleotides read TGTACCAGCAGTCCAGTACAGGGAGATCAAGGGCAGCCCCAGCATTTT. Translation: CTSSPVQGDQGQPQHF.

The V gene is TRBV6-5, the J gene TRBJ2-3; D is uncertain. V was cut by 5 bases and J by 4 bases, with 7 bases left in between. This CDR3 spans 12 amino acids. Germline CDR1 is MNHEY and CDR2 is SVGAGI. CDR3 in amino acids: CASSANPDTQYF. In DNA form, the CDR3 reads TGTGCCAGCAGTGCGAACCCAGATACGCAGTATTTT.

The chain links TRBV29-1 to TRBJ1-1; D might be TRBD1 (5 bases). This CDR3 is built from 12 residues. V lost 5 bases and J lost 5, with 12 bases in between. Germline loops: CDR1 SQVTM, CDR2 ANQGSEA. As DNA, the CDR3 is TGCAGCGTTCCCGGGGGAGAAACTGAAGCTTTCTTT. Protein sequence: CSVPGGETEAFF.

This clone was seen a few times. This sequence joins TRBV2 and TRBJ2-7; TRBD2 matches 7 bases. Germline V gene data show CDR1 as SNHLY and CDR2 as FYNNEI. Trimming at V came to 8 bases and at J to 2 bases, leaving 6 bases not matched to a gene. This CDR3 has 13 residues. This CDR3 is CASGLAETYEQYF. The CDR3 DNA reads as TGTGCCAGCGGGCTAGCGGAGACCTACGAGCAGTACTTC.

The CDR3 loop reads CASSQAIRRGTQPQHF. The CDR3 coding sequence is TGCGCCAGCAGCCAAGCTATTCGCCGGGGTACTCAGCCCCAGCATTTT. The J gene is TRBJ1-5, the V gene TRBV4-1, with D unclear. The length of the CDR3 is 16 residues. Trimming shortened V by 1 base and J by 6 bases, and 16 bases separated the two germline ends. CDR1 is MGHRA and CDR2 is YSYEKL in the germline V gene.

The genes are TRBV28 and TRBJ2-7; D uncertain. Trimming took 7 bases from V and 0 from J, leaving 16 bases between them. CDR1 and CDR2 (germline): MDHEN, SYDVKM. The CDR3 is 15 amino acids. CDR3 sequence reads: CASTPGVVTSYEQYF. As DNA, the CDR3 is TGTGCCAGCACCCCGGGTGTGGTTACCTCCTACGAGCAGTACTTC.

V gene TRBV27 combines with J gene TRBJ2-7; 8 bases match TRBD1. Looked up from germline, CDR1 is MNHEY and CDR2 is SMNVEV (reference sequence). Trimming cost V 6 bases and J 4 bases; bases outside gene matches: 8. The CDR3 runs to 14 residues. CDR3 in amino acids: CASSRETGDYEQYF. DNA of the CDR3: TGTGCCAGCAGCAGAGAGACAGGGGATTACGAGCAGTACTTC.

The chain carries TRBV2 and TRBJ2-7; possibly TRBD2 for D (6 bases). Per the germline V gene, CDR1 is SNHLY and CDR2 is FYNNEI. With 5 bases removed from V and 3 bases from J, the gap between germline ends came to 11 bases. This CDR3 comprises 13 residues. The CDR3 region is CASSQGGIYEQYF. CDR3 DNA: TGTGCCAGCAGTCAAGGCGGGATCTACGAGCAGTACTTC.

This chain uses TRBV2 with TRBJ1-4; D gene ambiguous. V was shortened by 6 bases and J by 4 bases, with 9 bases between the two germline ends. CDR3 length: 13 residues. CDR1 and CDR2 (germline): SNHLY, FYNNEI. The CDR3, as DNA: TGTGCCAGCAGCCTGGGCCTTAATGAAAAACTGTTTTTT. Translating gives CASSLGLNEKLFF.

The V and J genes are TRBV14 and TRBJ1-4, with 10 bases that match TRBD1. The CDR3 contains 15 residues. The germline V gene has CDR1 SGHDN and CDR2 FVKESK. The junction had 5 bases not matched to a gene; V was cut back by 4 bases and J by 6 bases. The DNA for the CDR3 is TGTGCCAGCAGCCCCCGGACAGGGGGGTATGAAAAACTGTTTTTT. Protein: CASSPRTGGYEKLFF.

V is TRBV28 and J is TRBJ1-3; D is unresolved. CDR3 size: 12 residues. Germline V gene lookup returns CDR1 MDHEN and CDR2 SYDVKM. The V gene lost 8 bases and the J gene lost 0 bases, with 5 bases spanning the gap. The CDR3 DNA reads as TGTGCCAGCGGGCCCTCTGGAAACACCATATATTTT. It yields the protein CASGPSGNTIYF.

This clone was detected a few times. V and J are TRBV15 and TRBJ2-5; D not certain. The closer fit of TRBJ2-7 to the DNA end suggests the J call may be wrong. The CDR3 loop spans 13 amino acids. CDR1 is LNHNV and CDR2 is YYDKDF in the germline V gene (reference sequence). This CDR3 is CATSRPPLSEQYF. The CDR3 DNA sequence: TGTGCCACCAGCAGACCGCCCCTTTCCGAGCAGTACTTC.

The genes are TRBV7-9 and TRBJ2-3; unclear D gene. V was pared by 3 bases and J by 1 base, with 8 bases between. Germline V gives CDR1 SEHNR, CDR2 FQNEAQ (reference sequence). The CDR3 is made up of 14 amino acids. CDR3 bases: TGTGCCAGCAGCTTCGAGCGTGGCACAGATACGCAGTATTTT. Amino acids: CASSFERGTDTQYF.

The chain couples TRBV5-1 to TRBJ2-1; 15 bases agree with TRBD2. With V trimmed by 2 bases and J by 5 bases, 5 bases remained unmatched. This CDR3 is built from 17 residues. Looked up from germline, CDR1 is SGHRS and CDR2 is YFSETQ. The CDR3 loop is CASSFSGTSGGNNEQFF. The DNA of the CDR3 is TGCGCCAGCAGCTTCTCTGGGACTAGCGGGGGGAACAATGAGCAGTTCTTC.

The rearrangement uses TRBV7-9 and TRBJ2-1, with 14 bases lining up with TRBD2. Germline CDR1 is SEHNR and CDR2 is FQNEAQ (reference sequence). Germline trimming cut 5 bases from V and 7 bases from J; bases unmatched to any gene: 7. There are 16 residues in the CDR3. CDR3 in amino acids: CASSQTSGRGGNEQFF. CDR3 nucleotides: TGTGCCAGCAGCCAGACTAGCGGGAGGGGAGGGAATGAGCAGTTCTTC.

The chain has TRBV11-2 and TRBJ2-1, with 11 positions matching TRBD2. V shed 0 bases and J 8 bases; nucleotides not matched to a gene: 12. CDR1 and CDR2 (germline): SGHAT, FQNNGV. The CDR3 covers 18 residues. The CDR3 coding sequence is TGTGCCAGCAGCTTAGATGGGGCCCCTAGCGGGGGGAGGGATGAGCAGTTCTTC. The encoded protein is CASSLDGAPSGGRDEQFF.

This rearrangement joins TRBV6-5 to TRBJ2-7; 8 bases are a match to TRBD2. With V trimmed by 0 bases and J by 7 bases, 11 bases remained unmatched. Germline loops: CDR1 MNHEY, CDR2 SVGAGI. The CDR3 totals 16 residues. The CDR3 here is CASSYSSGPAGVEQYF. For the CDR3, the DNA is TGTGCCAGCAGTTACTCATCGGGACCAGCGGGAGTTGAGCAGTACTTC.

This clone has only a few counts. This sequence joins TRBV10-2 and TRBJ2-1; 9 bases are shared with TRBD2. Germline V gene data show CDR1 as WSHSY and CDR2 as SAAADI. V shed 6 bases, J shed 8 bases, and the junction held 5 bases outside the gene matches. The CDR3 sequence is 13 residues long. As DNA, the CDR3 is TGCGCCAGCAGCCTGGGCGGGAGGGATGAGCAGTTCTTC. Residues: CASSLGGRDEQFF.

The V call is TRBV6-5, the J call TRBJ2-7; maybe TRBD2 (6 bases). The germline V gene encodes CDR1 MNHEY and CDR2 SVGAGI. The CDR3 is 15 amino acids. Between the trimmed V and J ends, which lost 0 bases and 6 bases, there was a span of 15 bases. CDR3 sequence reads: CASSYSVDPGGEQYF. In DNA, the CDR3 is TGTGCCAGCAGTTACTCGGTCGACCCCGGGGGCGAGCAGTACTTC.